The clone carrying this TCR beta chain was counted only a few times. The data belong to a study of shared T cell receptors in the human thymus. Only in-frame clones appear in the TCRdb table, and some are missing; sequencing was by immunoSEQ multiplex PCR. The repertoire holds about 610,000 clones, with approximately 87% as singletons. This same sample was also part of a study on human thymus T cells. That study adds: Donation was from healthy Finnish infants who were having corrective surgery that addressed congenital heart defects. From resections taken during corrective heart surgery, the thymus tissue was obtained. Within thymic and blood repertoires, V and J gene usage appeared to be biased. Related studies noted strongly shared thymic repertoires across unrelated people.

This sequence originates from a boy younger than two with a congenital heart defect. Sequenced sample: thymocytes.

This chain's CDR3 is CASSIGPDNEQFF. The CDR3 DNA is TGTGCCAGTAGTATAGGGCCAGACAATGAGCAGTTCTTC. This chain joins TRBV19 and TRBJ2-1; D is undetermined. This CDR3 is built from 13 residues. V shed 1 base and J shed 5 bases, with 6 bases lying between them. The germline V gene encodes CDR1 LNHDA and CDR2 SQIVND (reference sequence).